The entry below gives a single T cell receptor (beta chain) sequence along with its context. The CDR3 sequence is 13 residues long. Trimming took 5 bases from V and 1 from J, leaving 8 bases between them. Per the germline V gene, CDR1 is MNHEY and CDR2 is SVGEGT. The sample comes from a study of blood T cell repertoires in COVID-19. At the level of the study: Whether acute or convalescent, the COVID-19 samples came from the United States, Italy and Spain. In each case, the material was cDNA or gDNA derived from T cells, B-cell-depleted T cells, or PBMCs.

As originally analysed: Nucleated cell number was recorded as an estimate derived from reference gene primer amplification. Using immunoSEQ multiplex PCR, the repertoire was profiled, and TCRdb retains in-frame clones only, with some absent. D and trimming were read from the DNA, whereas the V and J calls and clone size are those reported in that table. The sample has about 170,000 clones; 85% to 90% are singletons. The chain has TRBV6-2 or TRBV6-3 and TRBJ2-5; D call uncertain. The sequence was collected from a woman older than 75 in a cohort sampled during active or convalescent COVID-19. Sequencing was carried out using peripheral blood. CDR3 bases: TGTGCCAGCAGTCGATCGGTCCAAGAGACCCAGTACTTC. Its protein is CASSRSVQETQYF.